The present T cell receptor (beta chain) was sequenced within a study of T cell changes during pregnancy in multiple sclerosis. Some clones are missing from TCRdb's copy, which holds only in-frame ones; the method was immunoSEQ multiplex PCR. The sample holds tens of thousands of clones, roughly 91% seen once. V was pared by 4 bases and J by 5 bases, with 13 bases of the junction left unmatched. Germline lookup yields CDR1 SGHRS and CDR2 YFSETQ. This CDR3 is built from 16 residues. The receptor's source is a female donor in good health, enrolled as a control in a pregnancy study. The sample was peripheral blood, taken in the third trimester of pregnancy. The chain employs TRBV5-1 and TRBJ2-5; 8 bases fit TRBD2. CDR3 sequence: CASSPTYSGVLETQYF. The CDR3 bases are TGCGCCAGCAGCCCCACGTATAGCGGGGTCTTGGAGACCCAGTACTTC.